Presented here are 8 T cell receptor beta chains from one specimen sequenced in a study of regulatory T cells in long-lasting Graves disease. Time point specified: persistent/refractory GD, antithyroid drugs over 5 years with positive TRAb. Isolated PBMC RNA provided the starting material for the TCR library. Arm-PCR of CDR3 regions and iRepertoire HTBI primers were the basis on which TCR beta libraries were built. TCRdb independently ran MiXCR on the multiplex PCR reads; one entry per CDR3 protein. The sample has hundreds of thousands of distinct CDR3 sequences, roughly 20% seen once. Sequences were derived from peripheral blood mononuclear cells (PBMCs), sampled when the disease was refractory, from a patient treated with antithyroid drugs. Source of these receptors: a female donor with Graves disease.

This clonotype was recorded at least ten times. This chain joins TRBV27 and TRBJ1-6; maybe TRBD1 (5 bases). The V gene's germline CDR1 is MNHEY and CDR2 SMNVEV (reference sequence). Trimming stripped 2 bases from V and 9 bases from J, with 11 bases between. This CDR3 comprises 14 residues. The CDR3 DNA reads TGTGCCAGCAGTTTAGGCTTCCAGGGTTCACCCCTCCACTTT. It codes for CASSLGFQGSPLHF.

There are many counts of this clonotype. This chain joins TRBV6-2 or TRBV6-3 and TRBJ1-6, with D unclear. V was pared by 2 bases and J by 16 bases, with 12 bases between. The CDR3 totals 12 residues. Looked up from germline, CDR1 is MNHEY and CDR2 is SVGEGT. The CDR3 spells CASSYDGRELHF. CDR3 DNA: TGTGCCAGCAGTTACGACGGCCGGGAACTCCACTTT.

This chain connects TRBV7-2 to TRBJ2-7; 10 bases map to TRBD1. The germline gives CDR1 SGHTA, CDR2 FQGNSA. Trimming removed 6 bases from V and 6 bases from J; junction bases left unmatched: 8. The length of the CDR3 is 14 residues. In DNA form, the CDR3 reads TGTGCCAGCAGTCGGGACAGGGGTCGTTCCGAGCAGTACTTC. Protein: CASSRDRGRSEQYF.

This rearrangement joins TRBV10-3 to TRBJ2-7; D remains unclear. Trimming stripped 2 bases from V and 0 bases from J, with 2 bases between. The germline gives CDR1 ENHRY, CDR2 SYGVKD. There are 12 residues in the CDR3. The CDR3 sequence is CAISENSYEQYF. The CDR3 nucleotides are TGTGCCATCAGTGAGAACTCCTACGAGCAGTACTTC.

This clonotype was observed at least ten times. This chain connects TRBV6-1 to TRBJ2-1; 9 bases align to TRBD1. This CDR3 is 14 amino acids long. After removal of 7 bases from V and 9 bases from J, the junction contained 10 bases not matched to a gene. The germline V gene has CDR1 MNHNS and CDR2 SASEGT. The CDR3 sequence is CASNDGTGSFEQFF. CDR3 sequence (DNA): TGTGCCAGCAACGACGGGACAGGGAGTTTTGAGCAGTTCTTC.

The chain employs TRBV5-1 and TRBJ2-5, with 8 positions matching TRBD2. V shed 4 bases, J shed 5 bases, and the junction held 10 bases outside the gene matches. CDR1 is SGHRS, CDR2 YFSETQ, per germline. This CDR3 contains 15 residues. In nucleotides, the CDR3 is TGCGCCAGCAGCCTGGAGGGACTAGTCTACGAGACCCAGTACTTC. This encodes CASSLEGLVYETQYF.

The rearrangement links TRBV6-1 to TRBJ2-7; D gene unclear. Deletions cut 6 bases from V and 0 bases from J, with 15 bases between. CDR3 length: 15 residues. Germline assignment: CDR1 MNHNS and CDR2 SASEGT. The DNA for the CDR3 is TGTGCCAGCAGCCGCGGCACTCCCAACTCCTACGAGCAGTACTTC. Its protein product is CASSRGTPNSYEQYF.

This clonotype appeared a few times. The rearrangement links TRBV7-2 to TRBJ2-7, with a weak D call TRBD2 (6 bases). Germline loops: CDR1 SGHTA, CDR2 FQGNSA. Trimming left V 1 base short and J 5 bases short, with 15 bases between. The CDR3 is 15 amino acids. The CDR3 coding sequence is TGTGCCAGCAGCTTAGTCGGCGGGACCTTCAACGAGCAGTACTTC. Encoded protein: CASSLVGGTFNEQYF.